This T cell receptor beta chain came from a study of cytomegalovirus exposure and HLA in healthy donors. Regarding the study as a whole: First-cohort TCR clusters were later found to tend to co-occur in the approximately 120 validation repertoires. The majority of TCR sequences were rare, yet some public TCRs appeared in many donors. Reportedly, diagnosis of cytomegalovirus status by the classifier showed high specificity and sensitivity.

The data were produced by immunoSEQ multiplex PCR, yet TCRdb's version contains in-frame clones alone and is incomplete. The sample has more than 300,000 clones, about nine tenths seen once; the top ten hold roughly 0.75%. On this clone itself: Its antigen is as yet unknown.

CDR3 length: 15 residues. Germline loops: CDR1 SGHRS, CDR2 YFSETQ. V gave up 3 bases and J gave up 0 bases, with 10 bases separating them. The chain links TRBV5-1 to TRBJ1-3; D ambiguous. The TCR was taken from a woman aged 18-29 years in good health and CMV-seronegative. Sequenced material: PBMCs. The DNA for the CDR3 is TGCGCCAGCAGCTCCGACTTCTCCTCTGGAAACACCATATATTTT. This sequence encodes CASSSDFSSGNTIYF.